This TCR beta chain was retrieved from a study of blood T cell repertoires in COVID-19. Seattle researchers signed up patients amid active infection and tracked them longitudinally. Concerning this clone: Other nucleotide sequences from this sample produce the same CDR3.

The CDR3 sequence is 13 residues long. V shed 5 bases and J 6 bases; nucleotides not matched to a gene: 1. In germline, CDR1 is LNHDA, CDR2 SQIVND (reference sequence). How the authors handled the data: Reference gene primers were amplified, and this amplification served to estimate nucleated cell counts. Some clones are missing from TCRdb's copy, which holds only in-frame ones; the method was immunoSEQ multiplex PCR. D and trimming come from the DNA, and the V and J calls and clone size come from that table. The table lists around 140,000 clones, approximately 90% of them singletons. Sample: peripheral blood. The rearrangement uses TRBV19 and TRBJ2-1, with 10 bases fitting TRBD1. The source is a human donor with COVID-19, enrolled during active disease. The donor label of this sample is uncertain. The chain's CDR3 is CASSGQGGNEQFF. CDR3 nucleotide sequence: TGTGCCAGTAGTGGACAGGGGGGCAATGAGCAGTTCTTC.